A selection of T cell receptor beta chains follows, all from one sample in a study of EBV T-cell therapy then PD-1 blockade in nasopharyngeal carcinoma. Profiled with immunoSEQ multiplex PCR; TCRdb holds only in-frame clones, not every one. The table shows fewer than 20,000 clones, with about four fifths occurring only once. Their recognized antigens are unknown. The sample in question was CD8+ T cells from blood, obtained at approximately day 31 from a patient whose treatment included autologous EBV-specific T cells and nivolumab. The receptors here all came from a man aged 40-50 years with nasopharyngeal carcinoma. Both conserved end residues are part of each CDR3. D genes are given only for firm matches. Not every row has a clone size; where given, it reads once, few, many or a size class.

size	V	length	D	J	DNA	CDR3
NA	TRBV9	12	NA	TRBJ1-6	TGTGCCAGCAATGGCTTGAATTCACCCCTCCACTTT	CASNGLNSPLHF
NA	TRBV20-1	9	NA	TRBJ1-2	TGCAGTGGCCGACTAGGCTACACCTTC	CSGRLGYTF
NA	TRBV9	14	TRBD2	TRBJ2-7	TGTGCCAGCAGCGTACTGGCGGGGGGGCTTGAGCAGTACTTC	CASSVLAGGLEQYF
NA	TRBV16	13	NA	TRBJ2-2	TGTGCCAGCAGCCAGGGAACCACCGGGGAGCTGTTTTTT	CASSQGTTGELFF
NA	TRBV6-4	16	TRBD1	TRBJ2-5	TGTGCCAGCAGTGACTCATCCGGGACAGGGACAGAGACCCAGTACTTC	CASSDSSGTGTETQYF
NA	TRBV5-6	13	NA	TRBJ2-7	TGTGCCAGCAGCTGGGGACTGACCTACGAGCAGTACTTC	CASSWGLTYEQYF
NA	TRBV6-1	15	NA	TRBJ2-4	TGTGCCAGCAGTGAAGTTCCGATTCCGGCAAACATTCAGTACTTC	CASSEVPIPANIQYF
few	TRBV9	14	NA	TRBJ1-6	TGTGCCAGCAGCCCGACAGTTTATAATTCACCCCTCCACTTT	CASSPTVYNSPLHF
NA	TRBV6-2/TRBV6-3	13	NA	TRBJ1-2	TGTGCCAGCAGCATGGACGGGGGCTATGGCTACACCTTC	CASSMDGGYGYTF
NA	TRBV21-1	14	NA	TRBJ2-3	TGTGCCAGCAGCCCCCAGATAGCCAGAGATACGCAGTATTTT	CASSPQIARDTQYF
NA	TRBV28	15	TRBD1	TRBJ2-7	TGTGCCAGCAGTTATATTGGACAGGGAGACTACGAGCAGTACTTC	CASSYIGQGDYEQYF
NA	TRBV3-1/TRBV3-2	14	NA	TRBJ2-1	TGTGCCAGCAGCCCAGCGGAGCCGTACAATGAGCAGTTCTTC	CASSPAEPYNEQFF
NA	TRBV4-3	14	NA	TRBJ1-1	TGCGCCAGCAGCCAAGGAGGTAGAGGGACTGAAGCTTTCTTT	CASSQGGRGTEAFF
NA	TRBV21-1	13	NA	TRBJ1-1	TGTGCCACCGAACAGGGGGCGACCACTGAAGCTTTCTTT	CATEQGATTEAFF
NA	TRBV19	15	NA	TRBJ1-5	TGTGCCAGTAGTATAGACTGGACAGAGAATCAGCCCCAGCATTTT	CASSIDWTENQPQHF
NA	TRBV27	16	TRBD2	TRBJ2-7	TGTGCCAGCAGTCTTAGCGGGGGGGCCGGCATCGGCGAGCAGTACTTC	CASSLSGGAGIGEQYF
NA	TRBV11-1	15	TRBD2	TRBJ2-1	TGTGCCAGCAGCCCGACTAGCGGGGGGGAGGTTGAGCAGTTCTTC	CASSPTSGGEVEQFF
NA	TRBV7-7	16	TRBD2	TRBJ2-7	TGTGCCAGCAGCTTAGAGGCTAGCGGGGGGATCTACGAGCAGTACTTC	CASSLEASGGIYEQYF
NA	TRBV23-1	12	NA	TRBJ1-1	TGCGCCAGCAGTCGGGGTGACACTGAAGCTTTCTTT	CASSRGDTEAFF
NA	TRBV5-1	15	TRBD2	TRBJ2-3	TGCGCCAGCAGGATGCGGGGGGCGTTCACAGATACGCAGTATTTT	CASRMRGAFTDTQYF
NA	TRBV9	15	NA	TRBJ1-4	TGTGCCAGCAGCTCCCGGGGCTTTAAGAATGAAAAACTGTTTTTT	CASSSRGFKNEKLFF
once	TRBV2	14	NA	TRBJ1-2	TGTGCCAGCAGTGGTGAAGGGCTAGTCTATGGCTACACCTTC	CASSGEGLVYGYTF
NA	TRBV7-8	16	NA	TRBJ2-3	TGTGCCAGCAGCTCTACCCCGGACTTTAGCACAGATACGCAGTATTTT	CASSSTPDFSTDTQYF
few	TRBV6-2/TRBV6-3	17	NA	TRBJ1-1	TGTGCCAGCAGTTACCAAACCGATGGGGTGGATAGCACTGAAGCTTTCTTT	CASSYQTDGVDSTEAFF
NA	TRBV24-1	17	TRBD1	TRBJ2-1	TGTGCCACCAGTGATTTGACCCGGGACAGGGTAAACAATGAGCAGTTCTTC	CATSDLTRDRVNNEQFF
once	TRBV19	11	NA	TRBJ2-1	TGTGCCAGTAGTAGTTCTAATGAGCAGTTCTTC	CASSSSNEQFF
few	TRBV7-6	13	TRBD1	TRBJ2-7	TGTGCCAGCACCAGGGACAGGGGGCACGAGCAGTACTTC	CASTRDRGHEQYF
NA	TRBV6-2/TRBV6-3	17	NA	TRBJ2-7	TGTGCCAGCAGTTACCCGGCCGGGCAGCAGAGCTCCTACGAGCAGTACTTC	CASSYPAGQQSSYEQYF
once	TRBV4-3	14	TRBD1	TRBJ2-7	TGCGCCAGCAGCCTCCGGACAGGGGGCTATGAGCAGTACTTC	CASSLRTGGYEQYF
NA	TRBV7-2	15	NA	TRBJ2-3	TGTGCCAGCAGCACTACAGGGGTGGGGGGAGATACGCAGTATTTT	CASSTTGVGGDTQYF
NA	TRBV11-3	14	TRBD1	TRBJ2-2	TGTGCCAGCGCGACAGGGAAGTACACCGGGGAGCTGTTTTTT	CASATGKYTGELFF
NA	TRBV2	13	TRBD1	TRBJ2-7	TGTGCCAGCTGGACAGGGGAATACTACGAGCAGTACTTC	CASWTGEYYEQYF
NA	TRBV7-6	14	TRBD1	TRBJ2-3	TGTGCCAGCAGCTTAGACACAGGGGTAGATACGCAGTATTTT	CASSLDTGVDTQYF
once	TRBV6-5	14	TRBD1	TRBJ1-2	TGTGCCAGCAGTACGCAGGGGGGACGCTATGGCTACACCTTC	CASSTQGGRYGYTF
NA	TRBV9	17	NA	TRBJ1-6	TGTGCCAGCAGCATTACAGAATTGAGCTCCTATAATTCACCCCTCCACTTT	CASSITELSSYNSPLHF
NA	TRBV6-2/TRBV6-3	15	TRBD2	TRBJ2-1	TGTGCCAGCAGTGTGAACGGGGAGGGCTACAATGAGCAGTTCTTC	CASSVNGEGYNEQFF
NA	TRBV2	15	NA	TRBJ1-6	TGTGCCAGCAGTGAAGCCGGCCCTGGGGGATCACCCCTCCACTTT	CASSEAGPGGSPLHF
NA	TRBV4-1	18	NA	TRBJ2-7	TGCGCCAGCAGCCAACTTTTTACGTGGCGACGGACAGTCTACGAGCAGTACTTC	CASSQLFTWRRTVYEQYF
NA	TRBV27	12	NA	TRBJ1-2	TGTGCCAGCAGTACCGGTGGCGCTGGCTACACCTTC	CASSTGGAGYTF
NA	TRBV5-1	14	NA	TRBJ2-7	TGCGCCAGCAGCTCCGGGTCGAGCTCCTACGAGCAGTACTTC	CASSSGSSSYEQYF
NA	TRBV15	17	NA	TRBJ2-5	TGTGCCACCAGCAGAGATACTTCCAGGGGCTACCAAGAGACCCAGTACTTC	CATSRDTSRGYQETQYF
once	TRBV6-2/TRBV6-3	16	TRBD1	TRBJ2-7	TGTGCCAGCAGTTACGGAGGGACAGGGTACCCCTACGAGCAGTACTTC	CASSYGGTGYPYEQYF
once	TRBV15	13	NA	TRBJ1-4	TGTGCCACCAGCCCGTGGGGGGGGGAAAAACTGTTTTTT	CATSPWGGEKLFF
medium-sized	TRBV6-2/TRBV6-3	14	NA	TRBJ1-1	TGTGCCAGTAGTACTGGACACCCGAACACTGAAGCTTTCTTT	CASSTGHPNTEAFF
NA	TRBV10-3	12	TRBD1	TRBJ1-1	TGTGCCATCAGGCCAGGGGGTGATGAAGCTTTCTTT	CAIRPGGDEAFF
NA	TRBV5-5	16	NA	TRBJ1-3	TGTGCCAGCAGCTTAGCAAGGGCAGGGACTGGAAACACCATATATTTT	CASSLARAGTGNTIYF
NA	TRBV28	17	TRBD2	TRBJ2-3	TGTGCCAGCAGTCAACCCTTCGGACTAGTAGACCCAGATACGCAGTATTTT	CASSQPFGLVDPDTQYF
NA	TRBV24-1	12	NA	TRBJ1-1	TGTGCCACTCAGGACCCGAACACTGAAGCTTTCTTT	CATQDPNTEAFF
NA	TRBV4-3	13	NA	TRBJ1-1	TGCGCCAGCAGCCAAGAGGGGGGAAGCGGCGCTTTCTTT	CASSQEGGSGAFF
NA	TRBV4-3	15	NA	TRBJ2-2	TGCGCCAGCAGCCAAGGACGCACAGGGTCCGGGGAGCTGTTTTTT	CASSQGRTGSGELFF
few	TRBV5-6	13	NA	TRBJ1-6	TGTGCCACCGGGTCGGGCTATAATTCACCCCTCCACTTT	CATGSGYNSPLHF
NA	TRBV30	16	NA	TRBJ2-2	TGTGCCTGGAGTGTAAGGGCGGGGATGAACACCGGGGAGCTGTTTTTT	CAWSVRAGMNTGELFF
once	TRBV7-9	15	TRBD2	TRBJ2-7	TGTGCCAGCAGCCCCGGACTAGGGAGTGCCCACGAGCAGTACTTC	CASSPGLGSAHEQYF
NA	TRBV5-5	18	NA	TRBJ1-2	TGTGCCAGCAGCTTGAGGACAGCCGACCGAACGGCTAACTATGGCTACACCTTC	CASSLRTADRTANYGYTF
NA	TRBV5-8	13	NA	TRBJ2-2	TGTGCCCCGGCGCAGGGTGGCACCGGGGAGCTGTTTTTT	CAPAQGGTGELFF